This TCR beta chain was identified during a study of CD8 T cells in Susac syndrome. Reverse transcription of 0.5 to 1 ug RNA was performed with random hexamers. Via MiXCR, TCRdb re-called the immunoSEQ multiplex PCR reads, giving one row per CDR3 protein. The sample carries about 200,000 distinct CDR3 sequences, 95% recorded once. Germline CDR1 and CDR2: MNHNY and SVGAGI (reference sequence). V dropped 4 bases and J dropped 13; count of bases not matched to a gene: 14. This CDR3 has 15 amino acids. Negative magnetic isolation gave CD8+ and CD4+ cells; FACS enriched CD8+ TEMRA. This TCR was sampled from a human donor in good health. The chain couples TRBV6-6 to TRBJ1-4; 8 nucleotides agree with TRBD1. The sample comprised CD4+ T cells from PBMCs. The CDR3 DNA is TGTGCCAGCAGTTGGGGCGACAGGGGAAATGTGCTACTGTTTTTT. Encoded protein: CASSWGDRGNVLLFF.